The clone carrying this T cell receptor (beta chain) appeared a few times. Its antigen is not identified. The germline V and J ends were trimmed by 8 bases and 10 bases, with 10 bases remaining between them. There are 10 residues in the CDR3. Germline V gene sequence: CDR1 LGHDT, CDR2 YNNKEL (reference sequence). Isolating CD4+ T cells followed approximately 10 days of culture. Vaccine administered to participants consisted of two doses of either BNT162b2 or mRNA-1273. Clones were read by immunoSEQ multiplex PCR, and TCRdb kept only the in-frame ones, dropping some. The sample shows around 40,000 clones, around 70% of them seen only once. This sample was taken from a study of vaccination effects on CD4 cells after COVID-19. Study in general: Post-vaccine draws lagged the second dose by a median of 72 days.

This TCR derives from a human donor who received a COVID-19 vaccine. The sequenced sample was CD4+ T cells from PBMCs cultured without peptide, obtained after COVID-19 vaccination. V is TRBV3-1 (or the pseudogene TRBV3-2) and J is TRBJ2-3; no clear D. The CDR3 spells CASGPTAQYF. For the CDR3, the DNA is TGTGCCAGCGGTCCCACAGCGCAGTATTTT.